One and the same sample provided the 29 T cell receptor beta chains below, sequenced in a study of PD-L1 blockade in urothelial cancer. Time point indicated: peripheral blood 6 weeks after treatment start. Using immunoSEQ multiplex PCR, the repertoire was profiled, and TCRdb retains in-frame clones only, with some absent. The data show 29,000 or so clones, roughly three quarters seen once. Sequencing was performed on PBMCs, taken around atezolizumab (anti-PD-L1) treatment. The receptors here all came from a man in his 70s with urothelial cancer.

The chain combines TRBV6-1 with TRBJ1-4; no definite D call. Trimming pared 6 bases from V and 6 bases from J, leaving 14 bases between. CDR3 length: 14 residues. Germline V gene sequence: CDR1 MNHNS, CDR2 SASEGT. The CDR3 reads CASRGRSGYEKLFF. As DNA, the CDR3 is TGTGCCAGCAGGGGTCGAAGCGGGTATGAAAAACTGTTTTTT.

This clone was recorded a few times. This sequence joins TRBV7-9 and TRBJ1-1; no reliable D call. Germline-derived CDR1 and CDR2 are SEHNR and FQNEAQ (reference sequence). The V and J ends lost 5 bases and 6 bases respectively, with 16 bases between them. This CDR3 comprises 14 residues. The CDR3 bases are TGTGCCAGCAGCCCCTATGTTATGGGAGCTGAAGCTTTCTTT. The encoded protein is CASSPYVMGAEAFF.

The chain employs TRBV18 and TRBJ1-2, with D perhaps TRBD1 (6 bases). The CDR3 has 14 residues. Germline CDR1 and CDR2: KGHSH and LQKENI. Trimming left V 2 bases short and J 7 bases short, with 14 bases between. The CDR3 DNA reads TGTGCCAGCTCACCAGGGGGCTATTTGGGTGGCTACACCTTC. This codes for CASSPGGYLGGYTF.

The chain links TRBV19 to TRBJ1-2; TRBD1 might be the D (5 bases). This CDR3 spans 15 amino acids. Germline V gives CDR1 LNHDA, CDR2 SQIVND (reference sequence). V was shortened by 2 bases and J by 4 bases, with 14 bases between the two germline ends. The CDR3 bases are TGTGCCAGTAGTATAAGGGAGGGGCGCTCCTATGGCTACACCTTC. Translated, it gives CASSIREGRSYGYTF.

The chain employs TRBV5-1 and TRBJ1-2, with a tentative D call TRBD1 (6 bases). This CDR3 has 14 residues. Germline V lookup: CDR1 SGHRS, CDR2 YFSETQ. Trimming removed 0 bases from V and 9 bases from J, with 15 bases in between. Written as DNA, the CDR3 is TGCGCCAGCAGCTTGGAGGCAGGGGATACGAGCTACACCTTC. Its protein product is CASSLEAGDTSYTF.

The genes are TRBV7-8 and TRBJ2-1, with 7 positions matching TRBD1. The CDR3 runs to 15 residues. The junction had 3 bases not matched to a gene; V was cut back by 1 base and J by 3 bases. Germline-derived CDR1 and CDR2 are SGHVS and FQNEAQ. The CDR3 DNA reads TGTGCCAGCAGCTTAGAGGGGACAGTCTACAATGAGCAGTTCTTC. It specifies CASSLEGTVYNEQFF.

About this clone itself: Mismatch with germline at one junction end may stem from a read error. This chain joins TRBV9 and TRBJ2-1, with TRBD2 as a possible D gene (5 bases). The CDR3 is 15 amino acids. CDR1 is SGDLS, CDR2 YYNGEE, per germline. CDR3 coding DNA: TGTGTCAGCAGCGTAGGGCCGGGGAGCAACAATGAGCAGTTCTTC. Translated, it gives CVSSVGPGSNNEQFF.

This chain uses TRBV30 with TRBJ2-1, with 14 bases lining up with TRBD2. CDR3 size: 14 residues. Looked up from germline, CDR1 is GTSNPN and CDR2 is SVGIG (reference sequence). V lost 3 bases to trimming and J lost 9 bases; unmatched junction nucleotides: 4. CDR3 coding DNA: TGTGCCTGGAGCAGACTAGCGGGAGGGTCTGAGCAGTTCTTC. Amino acid sequence: CAWSRLAGGSEQFF.

The chain employs TRBV5-6 and TRBJ2-6, with 9 nucleotides matching TRBD1. Germline CDR1 is SGHDT and CDR2 is YYEEEE. The J segment lost 0 bases and the V segment lost 0 bases, leaving 7 bases of the junction unmatched. The CDR3 runs to 19 residues. The CDR3 coding sequence is TGTGCCAGCAGCTTGGCCTCCGGGACAGGGATCTCTGGGGCCAACGTCCTGACTTTC. Protein sequence: CASSLASGTGISGANVLTF.

This sequence joins TRBV6-5 and TRBJ1-5; D gene unclear. The CDR3 is 13 amino acids. V lost 6 bases and J 6 bases, leaving 12 bases between the germline ends. Germline loops: CDR1 MNHEY, CDR2 SVGAGI. The CDR3 coding sequence is TGTGCCAGCAGCCAAAGGCGGGGTCAGCCCCAGCATTTT. Its translation: CASSQRRGQPQHF.

The chain has TRBV11-1 and TRBJ1-1, with a possible D match to TRBD1 (6 bases). Germline V gene sequence: CDR1 SGHAT, CDR2 FQDESV (reference sequence). Trimming cost V 3 bases and J 1 base, with 9 bases left between them. The CDR3 is 14 amino acids. CDR3 protein: CASSFPDRNTEAFF. CDR3 bases: TGTGCCAGCAGCTTCCCGGACAGGAACACTGAAGCTTTCTTT.

The rearrangement joins TRBV18 to TRBJ2-7, with 10 positions matching TRBD1. CDR1 is KGHSH and CDR2 is LQKENI in the germline V gene. The CDR3 extends over 16 amino acids. The V and J ends lost 3 bases and 6 bases, in that order; junction bases with no gene match: 11. DNA for the CDR3: TGTGCCAGCTCACCTTCCTCCGGGACAGGGGTTCGCGAGCAGTACTTC. Translation: CASSPSSGTGVREQYF.

The chain couples TRBV5-3 to TRBJ2-5; D is perhaps TRBD2 (6 bases). TRBV5-3 has ORF status, its function being uncertain. CDR3 length: 13 amino acids. Trimming stripped 5 bases from V and 4 bases from J, with 12 bases between. CDR3 DNA: TGTGCCAGAAGGCGGGATGGATCAGAGACCCAGTACTTC. It codes for CARRRDGSETQYF.

V is TRBV29-1 and J is TRBJ1-2, with 12 bases identical to TRBD1. Trimming removed 6 bases from V and 8 bases from J; junction bases left unmatched: 7. CDR1 is SQVTM and CDR2 is ANQGSEA in the germline V gene. This CDR3 comprises 13 residues. CDR3 protein: CSVERDRGRGYTF. CDR3 bases: TGCAGCGTCGAGAGGGACAGGGGGCGCGGCTACACCTTC.

This clone was observed a handful of times. No DNA is shown, since the ends of the CDR3 on it are uncertain; the CDR3 is the one TCRdb lists. V is TRBV6-6 and J is TRBJ1-1. Looked up from germline, CDR1 is MNHNY and CDR2 is SVGAGI (reference sequence). Counting both end residues, the CDR3 totals 11 amino acids. The CDR3: CASSSSGGAFF.

This clone was detected only a few times. This rearrangement joins TRBV2 to TRBJ1-1; D is uncertain. Trimming stripped 1 base from V and 0 bases from J, with 3 bases between. CDR1 is SNHLY, CDR2 FYNNEI, per germline. The CDR3 spans 13 residues. The CDR3 nucleotides are TGTGCCAGCAGTGAAGAGCTGAACACTGAAGCTTTCTTT. Translated: CASSEELNTEAFF.

This clone was seen only a few times. The chain is built from TRBV29-1 and TRBJ1-3; D is ambiguous. The CDR3 totals 16 residues. V was shortened by 1 base and J by 0 bases, with 13 bases between the two germline ends. Per germline, CDR1 SQVTM and CDR2 ANQGSEA. CDR3 bases: TGCAGCGTTGAAGCCCCACCACAACCCTCTGGAAACACCATATATTTT. It is translated as CSVEAPPQPSGNTIYF.

This clone was seen once. The rearrangement uses TRBV28 and TRBJ1-2; D is ambiguous. Trimming pared 6 bases from V and 8 bases from J, leaving 13 bases between. CDR3 size: 12 residues. CDR1 MDHEN and CDR2 SYDVKM come from the germline V gene. CDR3 coding DNA: TGTGCCAGCAGCCCGGGGTCGTTCGGCTACACCTTC. Translating it yields CASSPGSFGYTF.

The rearrangement uses TRBV5-5 and TRBJ1-5, with 7 bases matching TRBD1. CDR1 is SGHKS and CDR2 is YYEKEE in the germline V gene (reference sequence). The ends lost 3 bases at V and 6 bases at J; junction bases unmatched: 9. This CDR3 has 15 residues. The DNA of the CDR3 is TGTGCCAGCAGCTCCAACAGGGGAGTCTCTCAGCCCCAGCATTTT. Its protein is CASSSNRGVSQPQHF.

The chain recombines TRBV7-2 with TRBJ2-4; D call uncertain. Trimming shortened V by 2 bases and J by 3 bases, and 11 bases separated the two germline ends. Germline assignment: CDR1 SGHTA and CDR2 FQGNSA. The CDR3 loop spans 15 amino acids. The DNA for the CDR3 is TGTGCCAGCAGCTTAATGTTAGTGTACAAAAACATTCAGTACTTC. Its protein product is CASSLMLVYKNIQYF.

This chain's CDR3 is CASSSQGKISYNEQFF. CDR3 DNA: TGTGCCAGCAGCTCACAGGGGAAGATCTCCTACAATGAGCAGTTCTTC. This chain links TRBV7-9 with TRBJ2-1, with TRBD1 matching over 7 bases. This CDR3 has 16 residues. Germline CDR1 SEHNR, CDR2 FQNEAQ (reference sequence). J was trimmed by 0 bases and V by 4 bases; bases with no gene match: 6. Complete variable domain (other parts from reference TRBV7-9 and TRBJ2-1): DTGVSQNPRHKITKRGQNVTFRCDPISEHNRLYWYRQTLGQGPEFLTYFQNEAQLEKSRLLSDRFSAERPKGSFSTLEIQRTEQGDSAMYLCASSSQGKISYNEQFFGPGTRLTVL.

On this clone itself: One junction end disagrees with the germline gene, perhaps due to a read error. This sequence joins TRBV7-7 and TRBJ2-5; 7 bases are a match to TRBD1. Germline CDR1 and CDR2: SSHAT and FNYEAQ (reference sequence). The CDR3 extends over 13 amino acids. In DNA form, the CDR3 reads TGTGCTAGCAGCACTGACAGGGAAGAGACCCAGTACTTC. Translated: CASSTDREETQYF.

J is TRBJ2-2 and V is TRBV7-3; TRBD1 aligns across 12 bases. CDR3 size: 16 residues. Trimming took 5 bases from V and 6 from J; bases not matched to a gene: 7. Germline V lookup: CDR1 SGHTA, CDR2 FQGTGA. The CDR3 is CASSPRDRGLSGELFF. The CDR3 DNA sequence: TGTGCCAGCAGCCCCCGGGACAGGGGGCTCTCCGGGGAGCTGTTTTTT.

The chain uses TRBV19 and TRBJ2-6; 8 bases map to TRBD1. Per germline, CDR1 LNHDA and CDR2 SQIVND (reference sequence). CDR3 size: 19 residues. V shed 3 bases, J shed 0 bases, and the junction held 10 bases outside the gene matches. The CDR3 region is CASSIRSTGVSSGANVLTF. The CDR3 nucleotides read TGTGCCAGTAGTATTAGATCGACAGGGGTTAGCTCTGGGGCCAACGTCCTGACTTTC.

V is TRBV7-3 and J is TRBJ2-5; 8 bases agree with TRBD2. Germline CDR1 SGHTA, CDR2 FQGTGA. The V and J ends lost 6 bases and 4 bases, in that order; junction bases with no gene match: 4. CDR3 length: 13 amino acids. The CDR3 DNA reads TGTGCCAGCAGTTTAGCGGGGCGAGAGACCCAGTACTTC. It codes for CASSLAGRETQYF. The full variable domain, its missing parts supplied by reference TRBV7-3 and TRBJ2-5, is GAGVSQTPSNKVTEKGKYVELRCDPISGHTALYWYRQSLGQGPEFLIYFQGTGAADDSGLPNDRFFAVRPEGSVSTLKIQRTERGDSAVYLCASSLAGRETQYFGPGTRLLVL.

This chain connects TRBV11-3 to TRBJ2-1, with 8 bases fitting TRBD2. Germline V gives CDR1 SGHNT, CDR2 YENEEA. The CDR3 is 15 amino acids. The J segment lost 8 bases and the V segment lost 4 bases, leaving 10 bases of the junction unmatched. The CDR3 coding sequence is TGTGCCAGCAGCTCCGGAGGGGGGACTAGATATGAGCAGTTCTTC. Translating it yields CASSSGGGTRYEQFF.

The rearrangement uses TRBV7-9 and TRBJ2-3; the match to TRBD2 covers 7 bases. J was trimmed by 0 bases and V by 4 bases; bases with no gene match: 10. CDR1 SEHNR and CDR2 FQNEAQ come from the germline V gene (reference sequence). This CDR3 has 17 amino acids. The CDR3 sequence is CASSSLLAPDSTDTQYF. DNA for the CDR3: TGTGCCAGCAGCTCCTTACTAGCGCCCGATAGCACAGATACGCAGTATTTT. Looking up the rest from reference TRBV7-9 and TRBJ2-3 gives the full variable domain: DTGVSQNPRHKITKRGQNVTFRCDPISEHNRLYWYRQTLGQGPEFLTYFQNEAQLEKSRLLSDRFSAERPKGSFSTLEIQRTEQGDSAMYLCASSSLLAPDSTDTQYFGPGTRLTVL.

The CDR3 sequence is CASSPRDRIQETQYF. The CDR3 DNA follows: TGTGCCAGCAGCCCTAGGGACAGAATCCAAGAGACCCAGTACTTC. The rearrangement links TRBV5-5 to TRBJ2-5, with 7 bases lining up with TRBD1. Germline V gene data show CDR1 as SGHKS and CDR2 as YYEKEE (reference sequence). Trimming cost V 4 bases and J 1 base; bases outside gene matches: 7. This CDR3 spans 15 amino acids.

This sequence joins TRBV4-1 and TRBJ1-2; perhaps TRBD1 as D (6 bases). The germline CDR1 and CDR2 sequences are MGHRA and YSYEKL. CDR3 size: 18 residues. Deletions cut 2 bases from V and 0 bases from J, with 19 bases between. CDR3 DNA: TGCGCCAGCAGCCAACCTATTCGTCCCGGGACACCTAACTATGGCTACACCTTC. Its translation: CASSQPIRPGTPNYGYTF.